This TCR beta chain was sequenced for a study of blood T cell repertoires in COVID-19. Across the whole study: Samples taken during acute and convalescent COVID-19 were collected in the United States, Italy and Spain. T cells, B-cell-depleted T cells, or PBMCs supplied cDNA or gDNA.

Measured with immunoSEQ multiplex PCR; TCRdb has only the in-frame clones, and not every one. The table lists about 46,000 clones, 65% to 85% of them singletons. V shed 8 bases and J shed 3 bases, with 10 bases lying between them. The CDR3 has 12 residues. CDR1 is LGHDT and CDR2 is YNNKEL in the germline V gene (reference sequence). This clone appeared once. This clonotype originated in a woman aged 80 or over with acute or convalescent COVID-19. The gene calls are TRBV3-1 (or the pseudogene TRBV3-2) and TRBJ1-1; tentatively, D is TRBD1 (6 bases). Sequenced: peripheral blood. CDR3 coding DNA: TGTGCCAGCGGCAGACAGGACACTGAAGCTTTCTTT. Its protein is CASGRQDTEAFF.